This TCR beta chain was documented in a study of OX40 agonist ivuxolimab in advanced cancers. This clone was picked up one time. The repertoire was sequenced with immunoSEQ multiplex PCR; TCRdb's copy has only in-frame clones and lacks some. The sample yields about 64,000 clones, roughly 85% seen once. The sequences come from CD4+ or CD8+ T cells sorted from blood, collected in a trial of the OX40 agonist ivuxolimab. The receptor comes from an adult with an advanced solid tumor such as melanoma, head and neck, liver or kidney cancer.

The CDR3 loop reads CASSFPGTGNREQYF. The DNA for the CDR3 is TGTGCCAGCAGCTTCCCCGGGACAGGGAATCGGGAGCAGTACTTC. The chain is built from TRBV5-5 and TRBJ2-7, with 9 bases aligning to TRBD1. CDR1 SGHKS and CDR2 YYEKEE come from the germline V gene (reference sequence). The V segment lost 2 bases and the J segment 7 bases; nucleotides outside the gene matches: 10. The CDR3 has 15 residues.